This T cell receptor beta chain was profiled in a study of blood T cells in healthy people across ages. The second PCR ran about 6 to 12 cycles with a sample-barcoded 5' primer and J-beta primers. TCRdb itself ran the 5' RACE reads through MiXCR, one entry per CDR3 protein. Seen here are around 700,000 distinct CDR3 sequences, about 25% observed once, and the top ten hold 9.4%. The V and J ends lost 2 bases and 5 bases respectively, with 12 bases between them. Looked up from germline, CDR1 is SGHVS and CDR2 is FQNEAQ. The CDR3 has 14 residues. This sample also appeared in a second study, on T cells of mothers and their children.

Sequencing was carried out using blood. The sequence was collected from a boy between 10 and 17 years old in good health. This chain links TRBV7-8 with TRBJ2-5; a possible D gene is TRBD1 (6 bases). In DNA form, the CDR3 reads TGTGCCAGCAGCTTATGGGCAGGGGCGGAGACCCAGTACTTC. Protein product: CASSLWAGAETQYF.